This TCR beta chain is drawn from a study of identifying expanded T cells in peripheral blood. Healthy donors had no documented immune events, such as infections, while sampled. Trimming stripped 0 bases from V and 6 bases from J, with 6 bases between. The CDR3 sequence is 13 residues long. Germline V gene data show CDR1 as MNHNY and CDR2 as SVGAGI (reference sequence). The protocol was immunoSEQ multiplex PCR, while the TCRdb copy is restricted to in-frame clones and leaves out a portion. The sample records under 120,000 clones, approximately 90% being singletons. Study-wide points: Clone count variance between approximately 2-week samples rose with total template count.

With regard to this clone: Antigen unknown.

Sequencing used blood. This sequence joins TRBV6-6 and TRBJ1-5; no clear D. The receptor was isolated from a person between 18 and 75 years old in good health. CDR3 DNA: TGTGCCAGCAGTTACTCGATATCTCAGCCCCAGCATTTT. The encoded protein is CASSYSISQPQHF.